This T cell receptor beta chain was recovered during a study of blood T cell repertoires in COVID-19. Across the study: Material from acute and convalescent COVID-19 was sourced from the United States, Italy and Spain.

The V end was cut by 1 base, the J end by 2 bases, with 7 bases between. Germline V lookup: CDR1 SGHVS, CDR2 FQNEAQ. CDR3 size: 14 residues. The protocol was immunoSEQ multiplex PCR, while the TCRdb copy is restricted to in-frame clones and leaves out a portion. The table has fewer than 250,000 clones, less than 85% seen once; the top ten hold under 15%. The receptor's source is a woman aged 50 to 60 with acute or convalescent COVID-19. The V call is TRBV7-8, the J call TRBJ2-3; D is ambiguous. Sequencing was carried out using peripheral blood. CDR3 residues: CASSLGGDTDTQYF. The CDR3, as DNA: TGTGCCAGCAGCTTAGGCGGAGACACAGATACGCAGTATTTT. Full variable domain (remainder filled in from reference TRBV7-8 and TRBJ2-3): GAGVSQSPRYKVAKRGQDVALRCDPISGHVSLFWYQQALGQGPEFLTYFQNEAQLDKSGLPSDRFFAERPEGSVSTLKIQRTQQEDSAVYLCASSLGGDTDTQYFGPGTRLTVL.